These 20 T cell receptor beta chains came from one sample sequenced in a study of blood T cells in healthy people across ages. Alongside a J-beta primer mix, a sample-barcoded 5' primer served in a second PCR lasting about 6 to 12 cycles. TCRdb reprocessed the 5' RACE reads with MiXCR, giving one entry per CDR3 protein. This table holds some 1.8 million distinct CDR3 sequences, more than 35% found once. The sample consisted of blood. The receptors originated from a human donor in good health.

DNA for the CDR3: TGTGCCACCAGCAGAGATGCCCGCGGTAATGAAAAACTGTTTTTT. This sequence encodes CATSRDARGNEKLFF. This chain uses TRBV15 with TRBJ1-4; no definite D call. Deletions cut 0 bases from V and 4 bases from J, with 9 bases between. The CDR3 is 15 amino acids. Germline V gene data show CDR1 as LNHNV and CDR2 as YYDKDF (reference sequence). Together with reference TRBV15 and TRBJ1-4, the CDR3 gives the full variable domain: DAMVIQNPRYQVTQFGKPVTLSCSQTLNHNVMYWYQQKSSQAPKLLFHYYDKDFNNEADTPDNFQSRRPNTSFCFLDIRSPGLGDTAMYLCATSRDARGNEKLFFGSGTQLSVL.

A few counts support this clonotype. The CDR3 sequence: CASSPAGLANYGYTF. CDR3 nucleotide sequence: TGTGCCAGCAGCCCAGCAGGCCTAGCTAACTATGGCTACACCTTC. V is TRBV5-6 and J is TRBJ1-2; no clear D. The CDR3 covers 15 residues. The V and J ends lost 4 bases and 0 bases respectively, with 13 bases between them. Per germline, CDR1 SGHDT and CDR2 YYEEEE.

The CDR3 is CSAIDHQETQYF. The DNA of the CDR3 is TGCAGTGCTATTGATCACCAAGAGACCCAGTACTTC. The rearrangement links TRBV20-1 to TRBJ2-5; D gene unclear. Germline CDR1 and CDR2: DFQATT and SNEGSKA (reference sequence). This CDR3 is 12 amino acids long. V lost 4 bases and J 0 bases, leaving 6 bases between the germline ends.

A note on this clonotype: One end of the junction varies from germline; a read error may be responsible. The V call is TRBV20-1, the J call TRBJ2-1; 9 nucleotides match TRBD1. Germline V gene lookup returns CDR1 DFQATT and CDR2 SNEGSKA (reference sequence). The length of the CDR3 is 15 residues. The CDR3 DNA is TGCAGTGCTAGCCCAGCGGGACAGGGATACAATGAGCGGTTCTTC. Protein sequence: CSASPAGQGYNERFF.

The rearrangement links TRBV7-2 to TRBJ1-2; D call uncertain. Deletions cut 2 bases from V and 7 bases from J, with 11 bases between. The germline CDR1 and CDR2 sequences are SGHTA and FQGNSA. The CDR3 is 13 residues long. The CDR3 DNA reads TGTGCCAGCAGCTTAACCAGCGCTGGTGGCTACACCTTC. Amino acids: CASSLTSAGGYTF.

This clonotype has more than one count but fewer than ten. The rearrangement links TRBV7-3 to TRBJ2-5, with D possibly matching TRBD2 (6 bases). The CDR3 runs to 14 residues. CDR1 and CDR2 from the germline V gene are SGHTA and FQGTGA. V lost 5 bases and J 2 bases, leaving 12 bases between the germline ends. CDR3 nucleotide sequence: TGTGCCAGCAGCCGAATGGGGGGACAAGAGACCCAGTACTTC. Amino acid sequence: CASSRMGGQETQYF.

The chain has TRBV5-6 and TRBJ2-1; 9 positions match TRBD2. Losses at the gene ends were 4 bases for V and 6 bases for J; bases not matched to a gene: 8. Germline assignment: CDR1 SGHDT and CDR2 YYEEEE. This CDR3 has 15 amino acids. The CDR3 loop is CASSHRGGGANEQFF. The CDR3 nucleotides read TGTGCCAGCAGCCACCGAGGCGGGGGGGCCAATGAGCAGTTCTTC.

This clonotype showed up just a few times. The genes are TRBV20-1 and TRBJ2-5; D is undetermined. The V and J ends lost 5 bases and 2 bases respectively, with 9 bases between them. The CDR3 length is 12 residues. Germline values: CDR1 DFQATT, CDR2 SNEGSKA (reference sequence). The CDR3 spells CSAGVNQETQYF. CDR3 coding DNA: TGCAGTGCTGGGGTTAATCAAGAGACCCAGTACTTC.

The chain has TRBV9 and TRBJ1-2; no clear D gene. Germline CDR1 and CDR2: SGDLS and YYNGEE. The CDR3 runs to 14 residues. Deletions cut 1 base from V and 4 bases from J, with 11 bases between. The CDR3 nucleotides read TGTGCCAGCAGCGTATTCGACAAGCCCTATGGCTACACCTTC. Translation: CASSVFDKPYGYTF. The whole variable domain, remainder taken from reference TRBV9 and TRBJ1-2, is DSGVTQTPKHLITATGQRVTLRCSPRSGDLSVYWYQQSLDQGLQFLIQYYNGEERAKGNILERFSAQQFPDLHSELNLSSLELGDSALYFCASSVFDKPYGYTFGSGTRLTVV.

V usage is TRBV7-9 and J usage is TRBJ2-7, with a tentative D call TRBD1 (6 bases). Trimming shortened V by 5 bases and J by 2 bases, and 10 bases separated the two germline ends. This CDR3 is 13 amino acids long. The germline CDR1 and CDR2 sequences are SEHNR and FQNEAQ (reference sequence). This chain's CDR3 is CASSHGQTYEQYF. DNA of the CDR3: TGTGCCAGCAGCCACGGACAGACCTACGAGCAGTACTTC.

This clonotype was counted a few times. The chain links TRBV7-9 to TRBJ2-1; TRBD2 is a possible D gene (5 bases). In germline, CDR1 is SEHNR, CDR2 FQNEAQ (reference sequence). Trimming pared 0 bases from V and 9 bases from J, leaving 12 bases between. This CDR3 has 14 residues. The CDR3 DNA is TGTGCCAGCAGCTTAGCCCTCGGGGTCGGTGAGCAGTTCTTC. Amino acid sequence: CASSLALGVGEQFF.

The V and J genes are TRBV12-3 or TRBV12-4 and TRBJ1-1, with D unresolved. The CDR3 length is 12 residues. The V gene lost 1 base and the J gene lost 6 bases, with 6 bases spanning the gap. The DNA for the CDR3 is TGTGCCAGCAGTTTAGAAACCTCTGAAGCTTTCTTT. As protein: CASSLETSEAFF.

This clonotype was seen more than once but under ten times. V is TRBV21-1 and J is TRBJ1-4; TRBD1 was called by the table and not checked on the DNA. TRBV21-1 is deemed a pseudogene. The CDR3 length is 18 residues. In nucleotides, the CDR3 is TGTGCCAGCAGTAGGGACGCGCAACAAGGATCAGCTAATGAAAAACTGTTTTTT. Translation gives CASSRDAQQGSANEKLFF.

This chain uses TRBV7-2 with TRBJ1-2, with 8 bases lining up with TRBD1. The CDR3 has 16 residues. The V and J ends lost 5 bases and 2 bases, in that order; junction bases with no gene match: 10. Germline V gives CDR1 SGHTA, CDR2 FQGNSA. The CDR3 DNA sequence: TGTGCCAGCAGCCCGCTCGGGCGACAGGGGAACTATGGCTACACCTTC. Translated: CASSPLGRQGNYGYTF.

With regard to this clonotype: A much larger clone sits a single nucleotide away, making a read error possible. CDR3 bases: TGCGCCTGCAGCCTGTCCGGGACAGAACTCTACGAGCAGTACTTC. This sequence encodes CACSLSGTELYEQYF. This rearrangement joins TRBV5-1 to TRBJ2-7; 7 positions agree with TRBD1. This CDR3 has 15 residues. CDR1 SGHRS and CDR2 YFSETQ come from the germline V gene.

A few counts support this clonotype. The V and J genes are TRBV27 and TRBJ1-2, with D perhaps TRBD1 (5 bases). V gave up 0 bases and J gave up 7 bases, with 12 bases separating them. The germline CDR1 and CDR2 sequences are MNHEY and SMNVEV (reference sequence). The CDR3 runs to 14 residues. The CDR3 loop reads CASSLSSGLFGYTF. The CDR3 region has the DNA TGTGCCAGCAGTTTATCGTCGGGGCTCTTTGGCTACACCTTC.

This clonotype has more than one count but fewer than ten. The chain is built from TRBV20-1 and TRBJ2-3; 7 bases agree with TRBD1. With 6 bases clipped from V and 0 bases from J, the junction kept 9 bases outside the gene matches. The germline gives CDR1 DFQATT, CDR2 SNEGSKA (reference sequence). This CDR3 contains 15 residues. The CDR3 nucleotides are TGCAGTGCAAGGGACAGTCGCTCTAGCACAGATACGCAGTATTTT. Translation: CSARDSRSSTDTQYF.

The CDR3 nucleotides are TGTGCCAGCAGTTACCAGGGGATATCTAATGAAAAACTGTTTTTT. This gives the protein CASSYQGISNEKLFF. The rearrangement uses TRBV6-6 and TRBJ1-4; possible D gene TRBD1, 6 bases. Germline-derived CDR1 and CDR2 are MNHNY and SVGAGI (reference sequence). The CDR3 consists of 15 residues. V was pared by 2 bases and J by 3 bases, with 10 bases between.

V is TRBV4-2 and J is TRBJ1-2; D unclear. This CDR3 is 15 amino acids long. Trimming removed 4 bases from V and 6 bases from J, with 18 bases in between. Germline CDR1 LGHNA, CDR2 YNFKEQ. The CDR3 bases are TGTGCCAGCAGCCTGGACCAAGGGCAGAACAATGGCTACACCTTC. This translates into CASSLDQGQNNGYTF.

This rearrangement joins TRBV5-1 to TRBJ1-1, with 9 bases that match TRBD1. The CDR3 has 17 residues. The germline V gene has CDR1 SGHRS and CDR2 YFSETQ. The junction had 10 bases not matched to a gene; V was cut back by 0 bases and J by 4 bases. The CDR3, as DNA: TGCGCCAGCAGCTTGGCCGGGACAGGGTTGGGAAGCACTGAAGCTTTCTTT. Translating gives CASSLAGTGLGSTEAFF.